Below, 23 T cell receptor beta chains from the same sample are listed, as sequenced in a study of human versus mouse CDR3 diversity and MHC coevolution. The method was immunoSEQ multiplex PCR; TCRdb's version includes in-frame clones alone and lacks a portion of them. This sample has some 80,000 clones; just under 95% occur once, and the top ten carry roughly 0.15%. The sequenced sample was naive CD4+ T cells from blood. Subset reported: CD45RO-negative CD62L-positive naive CD4 T cells. These receptors all come from a person between 25 and 70 years old in good health.

This clone was seen only a few times. V usage is TRBV4-1 and J usage is TRBJ1-4; 7 bases match TRBD1. Germline-derived CDR1 and CDR2 are MGHRA and YSYEKL. The CDR3 covers 15 residues. Trimming at V came to 1 base and at J to 8 bases, leaving 7 bases not matched to a gene. The DNA of the CDR3 is TGCGCCAGCAGCCAAGGGACAGGAGCAAAGGAAAAACTGTTTTTT. Translation: CASSQGTGAKEKLFF.

V gene TRBV28 combines with J gene TRBJ2-7, with TRBD1 matching over 7 bases. J was trimmed by 5 bases and V by 4 bases; bases with no gene match: 8. The CDR3 runs to 14 residues. Germline CDR1 is MDHEN and CDR2 is SYDVKM. CDR3 coding DNA: TGTGCCAGCAGTTCCGGGACAGCCGAGAACGAGCAGTACTTC. Its translation is CASSSGTAENEQYF.

The rearrangement joins TRBV2 to TRBJ2-1; maybe TRBD1 (5 bases). V lost 5 bases to trimming and J lost 0 bases, with 11 bases between them. This CDR3 contains 15 residues. CDR1 is SNHLY and CDR2 is FYNNEI in the germline V gene. DNA of the CDR3: TGTGCCAGCAGTCGACAGTTTAGCTCCTACAATGAGCAGTTCTTC. This translates into CASSRQFSSYNEQFF.

CDR3 DNA sequence: TGCAGCGGTAGACAGGGGAACACTGAAGCTTTCTTT. Residues: CSGRQGNTEAFF. V gene TRBV29-1 combines with J gene TRBJ1-1, with 7 positions matching TRBD1. The CDR3 extends over 12 amino acids. CDR1 and CDR2 from the germline V gene are SQVTM and ANQGSEA. J was trimmed by 1 base and V by 7 bases; bases with no gene match: 3.

V gene TRBV10-3 combines with J gene TRBJ1-2, with D uncertain. The germline V gene encodes CDR1 ENHRY and CDR2 SYGVKD. This CDR3 spans 11 amino acids. V lost 0 bases to trimming and J lost 7 bases, with 3 bases between them. The CDR3 is CAISESGGYTF. CDR3 sequence (DNA): TGTGCCATCAGTGAGTCCGGTGGCTACACCTTC.

The chain is built from TRBV10-3 and TRBJ1-1; 9 bases map to TRBD1. Germline V CDR1 and CDR2: ENHRY, SYGVKD. J lost 4 bases, V lost 9 bases, and 6 bases had no gene match. The CDR3 runs 13 residues. The CDR3 protein is CAISTGGSTEAFF. In DNA form, the CDR3 reads TGTGCCATATCGACAGGGGGTTCCACTGAAGCTTTCTTT.

The rearrangement joins TRBV5-1 to TRBJ1-4; 12 bases agree with TRBD1. With 4 bases clipped from V and 3 bases from J, the junction kept 13 bases outside the gene matches. CDR1 and CDR2 from the germline V gene are SGHRS and YFSETQ. The CDR3 is made up of 19 amino acids. CDR3 sequence: CASSVRDRGLTSSNEKLFF. As DNA, the CDR3 is TGCGCCAGCAGCGTAAGGGACAGGGGGCTAACTTCTTCTAATGAAAAACTGTTTTTT.

The J gene is TRBJ2-1, the V gene TRBV9, with D possibly matching TRBD2 (6 bases). Per the germline V gene, CDR1 is SGDLS and CDR2 is YYNGEE. V lost 0 bases and J 8 bases, leaving 9 bases between the germline ends. This CDR3 comprises 13 residues. The CDR3 loop reads CASSVEVADEQFF. CDR3 bases: TGTGCCAGCAGCGTAGAGGTAGCGGATGAGCAGTTCTTC.

The chain links TRBV5-6 to TRBJ2-7, with 7 bases that match TRBD2. Germline V gene data show CDR1 as SGHDT and CDR2 as YYEEEE. With 0 bases clipped from V and 6 bases from J, the junction kept 6 bases outside the gene matches. This CDR3 contains 14 residues. The CDR3: CASSLEWGGREQYF. The CDR3 nucleotides are TGTGCCAGCAGCTTGGAGTGGGGAGGGCGCGAGCAGTACTTC.

This chain joins TRBV28 and TRBJ1-1; tentatively, D is TRBD1 (5 bases). Trimming took 6 bases from V and 7 from J, leaving 9 bases between them. This CDR3 has 11 amino acids. Germline CDR1 reads MDHEN; CDR2 reads SYDVKM. This CDR3 reads CASRGLVEAFF. The DNA for the CDR3 is TGTGCCAGCAGGGGACTGGTTGAAGCTTTCTTT.

This chain joins TRBV6-1 and TRBJ2-5, with TRBD2 matching 8 bases. This CDR3 spans 13 amino acids. With V trimmed by 6 bases and J by 5 bases, 5 bases remained unmatched. Looked up from germline, CDR1 is MNHNS and CDR2 is SASEGT. CDR3 DNA: TGTGCCAGCAGCGGGACTAGGTGGGAGACCCAGTACTTC. Amino acid sequence: CASSGTRWETQYF.

This clone has a single count. The CDR3 DNA reads TGTGCCAGTACTTGGTGGGGGGACCAAGAGACCCAGTACTTC. Translated, it gives CASTWWGDQETQYF. This chain connects TRBV19 to TRBJ2-5, with a possible D match to TRBD2 (6 bases). CDR3 size: 14 residues. V lost 7 bases, J lost 0 bases, and 12 bases lay in between. Germline V gives CDR1 LNHDA, CDR2 SQIVND (reference sequence).

As DNA, the CDR3 is TGTGCCAGCAGCTTGTCGAGGGGACAAATTAGCAATCAGCCCCAGCATTTT. As protein: CASSLSRGQISNQPQHF. This chain joins TRBV5-4 and TRBJ1-5; D is perhaps TRBD1 (6 bases). Trimming removed 1 base at V and 0 bases at J, with 14 bases between. The CDR3 loop spans 17 amino acids. Germline values: CDR1 SGHNT, CDR2 YYREEE (reference sequence).

The CDR3 sequence: CASRKDPTLPYEQYF. The CDR3 DNA follows: TGTGCCAGTCGAAAAGATCCAACTCTACCCTACGAGCAGTACTTC. The chain carries TRBV6-5 and TRBJ2-7; D is unclear. The CDR3 runs 15 residues. Trimming removed 9 bases from V and 2 bases from J, with 20 bases in between. Germline V lookup: CDR1 MNHEY, CDR2 SVGAGI.

The genes are TRBV30 and TRBJ1-3; 7 bases fit TRBD1. V shed 5 bases, J shed 0 bases, and the junction held 4 bases outside the gene matches. In germline, CDR1 is GTSNPN, CDR2 SVGIG (reference sequence). There are 14 residues in the CDR3. The CDR3: CAWATGVSGNTIYF. In DNA form, the CDR3 reads TGTGCCTGGGCCACAGGGGTCTCTGGAAACACCATATATTTT.

J is TRBJ2-1 and V is TRBV11-1; the match to TRBD2 covers 7 bases. Trimming cost V 7 bases and J 5 bases; bases outside gene matches: 8. CDR1 SGHAT and CDR2 FQDESV come from the germline V gene (reference sequence). This CDR3 region has 14 residues. This CDR3 reads CASTIPGRDNEQFF. CDR3 in DNA: TGTGCCAGCACCATACCAGGGAGGGACAATGAGCAGTTCTTC.

V gene TRBV6-5 combines with J gene TRBJ1-1; D ambiguous. The germline V gene has CDR1 MNHEY and CDR2 SVGAGI. The ends were cut back, 5 bases at V and 1 base at J, with 8 bases in the middle. This CDR3 has 13 amino acids. As DNA, the CDR3 is TGTGCCAGCAGTACCCTGAGGAACACTGAAGCTTTCTTT. Translated: CASSTLRNTEAFF.

This clone came up a few times. The rearrangement uses TRBV14 and TRBJ1-1; weak D call: TRBD1 (5 bases). V was clipped by 4 bases and J by 7 bases, with 10 bases between them. CDR1 is SGHDN, CDR2 FVKESK, per germline. The CDR3 has 12 residues. The CDR3: CASSPWGLEAFF. The CDR3 DNA reads TGTGCCAGCAGCCCCTGGGGCCTTGAAGCTTTCTTT.

This chain uses TRBV6-4 with TRBJ1-1; the match to TRBD1 covers 10 bases. This CDR3 has 14 residues. Germline V gene sequence: CDR1 MRHNA, CDR2 SNTAGT. Unmatched junction bases numbered 9, after V lost 8 bases and J lost 6 bases. The CDR3 loop is CASLLGTGVPEAFF. CDR3 nucleotides: TGTGCCAGCTTATTGGGGACAGGGGTCCCTGAAGCTTTCTTT.

The chain links TRBV6-1 to TRBJ1-4, with TRBD1 as a possible D gene (5 bases). The length of the CDR3 is 15 residues. V lost 2 bases and J lost 6, with 13 bases in between. Per the germline V gene, CDR1 is MNHNS and CDR2 is SASEGT. This CDR3 reads CASSEIWDWDEKLFF. For the CDR3, the DNA is TGTGCCAGCAGTGAAATATGGGACTGGGATGAAAAACTGTTTTTT.

J is TRBJ2-1 and V is TRBV7-9, with 7 bases lining up with TRBD1. Trimming cost V 5 bases and J 2 bases; bases outside gene matches: 6. The CDR3 is made up of 15 amino acids. Germline values: CDR1 SEHNR, CDR2 FQNEAQ (reference sequence). The CDR3 region has the DNA TGTGCCAGCAGCCCGGGACAGTCGACCTACAATGAGCAGTTCTTC. Translating gives CASSPGQSTYNEQFF.

The chain combines TRBV4-2 with TRBJ2-3; D not certain. Between the trimmed V and J ends, which lost 1 base and 0 bases, there was a span of 8 bases. The CDR3 length is 15 residues. The germline V gene has CDR1 LGHNA and CDR2 YNFKEQ. CDR3 sequence (DNA): TGTGCCAGCAGCCAAGCGAGCCTTAGCACAGATACGCAGTATTTT. It specifies CASSQASLSTDTQYF.

The chain has TRBV6-1 and TRBJ1-1; D not certain. The germline V gene has CDR1 MNHNS and CDR2 SASEGT. This CDR3 contains 12 residues. The V end lost 5 bases, the J end lost 5 bases, and 9 bases lay between the germline ends. CDR3 bases: TGTGCCAGCAGTCCACTTGGTACTGAAGCTTTCTTT. It encodes CASSPLGTEAFF.